The T cell receptor beta chain described here comes from a study of a mutant IDH1 vaccine in newly diagnosed glioma. Study context: In some groups vaccination began 4-6 weeks post-radiotherapy; others received it with temozolomide. Findings of the study overall: Seemingly, pseudoprogression had no relation to changes in the top peripheral T cell clonotypes.

Documented time point: week 47, end of study. Each vaccine dose was 300 ug of mutant IDH1 20-mer peptide, with topical imiquimod. Tumors from donors were new WHO grade 3 or 4 IDH1-mutant astrocytomas with ATRX loss. Details on this clone: The antigen is undetermined.

The CDR3 is 14 amino acids. Per germline, CDR1 KGHSH and CDR2 LQKENI. V gave up 4 bases and J gave up 6 bases; unmatched junction bases: 4. Using immunoSEQ multiplex PCR, the repertoire was profiled, and TCRdb retains in-frame clones only, with some absent. In the table there are 25,000 to 40,000 clones, approximately 90% of which are singletons. This receptor was obtained from a man aged 40-49 years with glioma. V usage is TRBV18 and J usage is TRBJ1-1; TRBD1 matches at 11 bases. Source: PBMCs, taken from a glioma patient whose treatment included an IDH1 peptide vaccine. The CDR3 sequence: CASSQGQGAAEAFF. The CDR3 bases are TGTGCCAGCTCACAAGGACAGGGGGCTGCTGAAGCTTTCTTT.